The 10 T cell receptor beta chains below all came from one sample that was sequenced in a study of T cell changes during pregnancy in multiple sclerosis. Assay used: immunoSEQ multiplex PCR; TCRdb lists only in-frame clones, some missing. The data contain about 20,000 clones, about 85% of them singletons. The source was CD8+ T cells from peripheral blood mononuclear cells, collected in the third trimester of pregnancy. These receptors came from a female donor in good health, enrolled as a control in a pregnancy study.

This chain uses TRBV29-1 with TRBJ2-7; the match to TRBD2 covers 11 bases. This CDR3 comprises 13 residues. V dropped 7 bases and J dropped 3; count of bases not matched to a gene: 5. Germline V gives CDR1 SQVTM, CDR2 ANQGSEA. CDR3 sequence reads: CSAITSGSYEQYF. CDR3 bases: TGCAGCGCAATAACTAGCGGGAGCTACGAGCAGTACTTC.

The chain uses TRBV4-3 and TRBJ2-3; 8 nucleotides match TRBD2. CDR1 and CDR2 (germline): LGHNA, YSLEER. The CDR3 spans 14 residues. The J segment lost 12 bases and the V segment lost 4 bases, leaving 12 bases of the junction unmatched. CDR3 protein: CASSRGSGGLGQYF. CDR3 in DNA: TGCGCCAGCAGCCGGGGCTCGGGGGGGCTCGGACAGTATTTT.

V and J are TRBV7-9 and TRBJ2-7; TRBD2 is a possible D gene (6 bases). CDR3 length equals 15 residues. The germline CDR1 and CDR2 sequences are SEHNR and FQNEAQ (reference sequence). Deletions cut 3 bases from V and 4 bases from J, with 16 bases between. Here the CDR3 DNA reads TGTGCCAGCAGCTTTACTAGCCTGTCAATGTACGAGCAGTACTTC. Translated, it gives CASSFTSLSMYEQYF. Drawing the rest from reference TRBV7-9 and TRBJ2-7, the complete variable domain is DTGVSQNPRHKITKRGQNVTFRCDPISEHNRLYWYRQTLGQGPEFLTYFQNEAQLEKSRLLSDRFSAERPKGSFSTLEIQRTEQGDSAMYLCASSFTSLSMYEQYFGPGTRLTVT.

The rearrangement links TRBV5-4 to TRBJ2-1; D is undetermined. The V gene's germline CDR1 is SGHNT and CDR2 YYREEE (reference sequence). V lost 0 bases and J 8 bases, leaving 15 bases between the germline ends. The CDR3 is made up of 15 amino acids. In DNA form, the CDR3 reads TGTGCCAGCAGCTTGGACCCAGAGGAACAATATGAGCAGTTCTTC. Translated, it gives CASSLDPEEQYEQFF.

This rearrangement joins TRBV6-6 to TRBJ2-1, with 8 bases matching TRBD2. Germline V gene lookup returns CDR1 MNHNY and CDR2 SVGAGI (reference sequence). J was trimmed by 9 bases and V by 7 bases; bases with no gene match: 17. This CDR3 is 16 amino acids long. CDR3 protein: CASKPIREGHLGEQFF. The CDR3 region has the DNA TGTGCCAGCAAACCCATTCGGGAGGGCCATTTAGGTGAGCAGTTCTTC.

The gene calls are TRBV4-3 and TRBJ2-3, with 15 positions matching TRBD2. The CDR3 runs to 19 residues. V trimming: 5 bases; J trimming: 0 bases; junction bases outside the gene matches: 9. Germline CDR1 is LGHNA and CDR2 is YSLEER. CDR3 coding DNA: TGCGCCAGCAGCTTTTCCCGGACTAGCGGGAGGGCAAGCACAGATACGCAGTATTTT. Residues: CASSFSRTSGRASTDTQYF.

The rearrangement links TRBV4-2 to TRBJ1-5; D is possibly TRBD1 (6 bases). The CDR3 spans 16 residues. Germline CDR1 LGHNA, CDR2 YNFKEQ. The V end was cut by 0 bases, the J end by 5 bases, with 14 bases between. The CDR3 protein is CASSQDGGAPYQPQHF. CDR3 sequence (DNA): TGTGCCAGCAGCCAAGACGGGGGGGCCCCCTATCAGCCCCAGCATTTT.

The chain has TRBV9 and TRBJ2-1; weak D call: TRBD2 (6 bases). The CDR3 has 15 residues. Germline lookup yields CDR1 SGDLS and CDR2 YYNGEE. V was trimmed by 7 bases and J by 3 bases, leaving 17 bases between them. The CDR3: CASSGVESDYNEQFF. The CDR3 nucleotides are TGTGCCAGCTCGGGAGTTGAATCAGACTACAATGAGCAGTTCTTC. Filled out from reference TRBV9 and TRBJ2-1, the complete variable domain reads DSGVTQTPKHLITATGQRVTLRCSPRSGDLSVYWYQQSLDQGLQFLIQYYNGEERAKGNILERFSAQQFPDLHSELNLSSLELGDSALYFCASSGVESDYNEQFFGPGTRLTVL.

The V call is TRBV4-3, the J call TRBJ2-7; TRBD1 aligns across 9 bases. Germline V gene sequence: CDR1 LGHNA, CDR2 YSLEER. The CDR3 has 18 amino acids. V lost 0 bases to trimming and J lost 0 bases; unmatched junction nucleotides: 9. CDR3: CASSQDRLGTGSSYEQYF. The CDR3 DNA is TGCGCCAGCAGCCAAGATCGCTTAGGGACAGGGAGCTCCTACGAGCAGTACTTC.

The V call is TRBV27, the J call TRBJ1-1; D gene ambiguous. Germline CDR1 reads MNHEY; CDR2 reads SMNVEV (reference sequence). V lost 7 bases and J lost 1, with 7 bases in between. The CDR3 runs 12 residues. The CDR3 sequence is CASTSGNTEAFF. In DNA form, the CDR3 reads TGTGCCAGCACTAGCGGGAACACTGAAGCTTTCTTT.